Below are 32 T cell receptor beta chains sequenced from a single sample in a study of T cells in Graves' hyperthyroidism and ophthalmopathy. The TCR beta CDR3 regions underwent amplification using RNA transcripts as the source. First-round RT-PCR targeting the TCR CDR3 was performed with the HTBI primer set. Each CDR3 protein gets one entry after TCRdb re-called the multiplex PCR reads with MiXCR. The table has fewer than 450,000 distinct CDR3 sequences, more than 13% seen once. Specimen: blood. These receptors were obtained from a man aged 45 to 65 with Graves' ophthalmopathy.

This clonotype was recorded at least ten times. The chain employs TRBV5-1 and TRBJ1-1; 7 bases are a match to TRBD1. Losses at the gene ends were 4 bases for V and 1 base for J; bases not matched to a gene: 7. This CDR3 comprises 15 residues. Per germline, CDR1 SGHRS and CDR2 YFSETQ. The CDR3 loop is CASSPWDSPNTEAFF. Written as DNA, the CDR3 is TGCGCCAGCAGCCCCTGGGACAGCCCGAACACTGAAGCTTTCTTT.

This sequence joins TRBV5-1 and TRBJ2-2; D is possibly TRBD1 or TRBD2 (5 bases each). The CDR3 totals 13 residues. Germline loops: CDR1 SGHRS, CDR2 YFSETQ. V was cut by 4 bases and J by 8 bases, with 12 bases left in between. CDR3: CASSRDELGELFF. For the CDR3, the DNA is TGCGCCAGCAGCAGGGACGAGTTAGGGGAGCTGTTTTTT.

Comments on this clonotype: This may arise from a read error, as a much more abundant clone is one base away. The rearrangement joins TRBV5-8 to TRBJ2-5, with D possibly TRBD1 on 6 matching bases. Trimming took off 4 bases at V and 5 bases at J, with 18 bases between the two ends. The CDR3 loop spans 15 amino acids. Per the germline V gene, CDR1 is SGHTS and CDR2 is YDEGEE. Here the CDR3 DNA reads TGTGCCAGCAGCCCCTGTTGGGGACAAGGGGAGACCCAGTACTTC. It is translated as CASSPCWGQGETQYF.

The rearrangement joins TRBV4-1 to TRBJ2-1; TRBD2 agrees at 7 bases. The trim removed 3 bases at V and 0 bases at J, leaving 8 bases unmatched. Germline values: CDR1 MGHRA, CDR2 YSYEKL. The CDR3 has 17 residues. DNA for the CDR3: TGCGCCAGCAGCCACCCTCTAGCGGAGAGCTCCTACAATGAGCAGTTCTTC. It yields the protein CASSHPLAESSYNEQFF.

This clonotype was found many times. The rearrangement uses TRBV5-5 and TRBJ2-5; 8 positions match TRBD2. There are 17 residues in the CDR3. From germline, CDR1 is SGHKS and CDR2 YYEKEE (reference sequence). Unmatched junction bases numbered 11, after V lost 4 bases and J lost 0 bases. CDR3 residues: CASSLTPTSGHQETQYF. The DNA of the CDR3 is TGTGCCAGCAGCCTGACCCCAACTAGCGGCCACCAAGAGACCCAGTACTTC.

This clonotype was counted a few times. This sequence joins TRBV19 and TRBJ1-2; no reliable D call. The V gene's germline CDR1 is LNHDA and CDR2 SQIVND (reference sequence). This CDR3 is 15 amino acids long. V was pared by 4 bases and J by 2 bases, with 14 bases between. CDR3 amino acids: CASSNPVSANYGYTF. The CDR3 nucleotides read TGTGCCAGTAGTAACCCAGTCTCCGCCAACTATGGCTACACCTTC.

This clonotype was detected only a few times. The chain combines TRBV2 with TRBJ2-1; D not resolved. CDR1 is SNHLY, CDR2 FYNNEI, per germline. The CDR3 totals 12 residues. The V and J ends lost 4 bases and 9 bases respectively, with 10 bases between them. CDR3 in DNA: TGTGCCAGCAGTGTGGTTTATGGTGAGCAGTTCTTC. This gives the protein CASSVVYGEQFF.

Many counts were recorded for this clonotype. V usage is TRBV28 and J usage is TRBJ2-7; tentatively, D is TRBD2 (5 bases). This CDR3 contains 15 residues. The germline V and J ends were trimmed by 3 bases and 0 bases, with 12 bases remaining between them. Germline V CDR1 and CDR2: MDHEN, SYDVKM. The CDR3 nucleotides read TGTGCCAGCAGTTTTTTCGGCGAGGGCTCCTACGAGCAGTACTTC. Amino acid sequence: CASSFFGEGSYEQYF.

Of note for this clonotype: The germline gene is not matched at one end of the junction; a read error may be the cause. The chain recombines TRBV6-5 with TRBJ1-4, with D perhaps TRBD1 (6 bases). The germline V gene has CDR1 MNHEY and CDR2 SVGAGI. This CDR3 spans 14 amino acids. CDR3 nucleotides: TGTGCCAGCAGTTATCGGGACACTAGTGAAAAACTGTTTTTT. This gives the protein CASSYRDTSEKLFF.

In this sample, this clonotype turned up a few times. The chain uses TRBV24-1 and TRBJ2-1; TRBD1 matches 9 bases. The germline CDR1 and CDR2 sequences are KGHDR and SFDVKD. The CDR3 is 18 amino acids. V gave up 3 bases and J gave up 6 bases; unmatched junction bases: 14. The DNA of the CDR3 is TGTGCCACCAGTGATATAACAGGGGGCTTGAAACTCGTCAATGAGCAGTTCTTC. It translates to CATSDITGGLKLVNEQFF.

This rearrangement joins TRBV19 to TRBJ2-3; D remains ambiguous. Germline V gene data show CDR1 as LNHDA and CDR2 as SQIVND (reference sequence). V was cut by 3 bases and J by 4 bases, with 8 bases left in between. The CDR3 is 13 residues long. The chain's CDR3 is CASSIFGPDTQYF. In nucleotides, the CDR3 is TGTGCCAGTAGTATCTTCGGACCAGATACGCAGTATTTT.

The chain couples TRBV5-8 to TRBJ2-3; 7 bases agree with TRBD2. The CDR3 is 21 residues long. With 0 bases clipped from V and 3 bases from J, the junction kept 22 bases outside the gene matches. Looked up from germline, CDR1 is SGHTS and CDR2 is YDEGEE. DNA for the CDR3: TGTGCCAGCAGCTTGGGCACCGTGCGGGAGCGGGGTGATTTTTGGACAGATACGCAGTATTTT. This translates into CASSLGTVRERGDFWTDTQYF. The full variable domain, in which reference TRBV5-8 and TRBJ2-3 provide the parts outside the CDR3, is EAGVTQSPTHLIKTRGQQATLRCSPISGHTSVYWYQQALGLGLQFLLWYDEGEERNRGNFPPRFSGRQFPNYSSELNVNALELEDSALYLCASSLGTVRERGDFWTDTQYFGPGTRLTVL.

Many counts were recorded for this clonotype. The V and J genes are TRBV7-3 and TRBJ2-2; perhaps TRBD2 as D (5 bases). Germline lookup yields CDR1 SGHTA and CDR2 FQGTGA. Deletions cut 3 bases from V and 5 bases from J, with 7 bases between. This CDR3 has 13 residues. The CDR3 spells CASSLRVTGELFF. In DNA, the CDR3 is TGTGCCAGCAGCTTGAGGGTTACCGGGGAGCTGTTTTTT.

This clonotype came up a few times. This rearrangement joins TRBV4-2 to TRBJ2-5, with D unresolved. From germline, CDR1 is LGHNA and CDR2 YNFKEQ. V was pared by 0 bases and J by 3 bases, with 11 bases between. This CDR3 spans 15 amino acids. In DNA, the CDR3 is TGTGCCAGCAGCCAAGATTCGAGGAACGAAGAGACCCAGTACTTC. This translates into CASSQDSRNEETQYF.

As regards this clonotype: This sequence may be a read error, since a much larger clone differs from it by one base. The chain is built from TRBV12-3 or TRBV12-4 and TRBJ2-2; TRBD2 matches 10 bases. V shed 2 bases and J 6 bases; nucleotides not matched to a gene: 6. This CDR3 has 16 amino acids. In DNA form, the CDR3 reads TGTGCCAGCAGTTTACCACTAGCGGGATCTGCCGGGGAGCTGTTTTTT. This encodes CASSLPLAGSAGELFF.

This clonotype was seen many times. J is TRBJ2-1 and V is TRBV27; TRBD2 matches 11 bases. The CDR3 consists of 16 residues. Germline CDR1 and CDR2: MNHEY and SMNVEV (reference sequence). Trimming removed 2 bases from V and 4 bases from J; junction bases left unmatched: 4. The CDR3 loop reads CASSLTLAGGYNEQFF. For the CDR3, the DNA is TGTGCCAGCAGTTTAACGTTAGCGGGAGGGTACAATGAGCAGTTCTTC.

The rearrangement uses TRBV14 and TRBJ1-1, with unresolved D. The CDR3 is 13 residues long. Germline V gene sequence: CDR1 SGHDN, CDR2 FVKESK. Trimming stripped 2 bases from V and 1 base from J, with 5 bases between. CDR3 region: CASSQIGNTEAFF. In DNA form, the CDR3 reads TGTGCCAGCAGCCAAATAGGGAACACTGAAGCTTTCTTT. The entire variable domain, with the rest obtained from reference TRBV14 and TRBJ1-1, is as follows: EAGVTQFPSHSVIEKGQTVTLRCDPISGHDNLYWYRRVMGKEIKFLLHFVKESKQDESGMPNNRFLAERTGGTYSTLKVQPAELEDSGVYFCASSQIGNTEAFFGQGTRLTVV.

The table lists this clonotype with a few counts. The chain has TRBV6-6 and TRBJ2-7; 8 nucleotides match TRBD1. Germline assignment: CDR1 MNHNY and CDR2 SVGAGI (reference sequence). The CDR3 spans 18 residues. Losses at the gene ends were 0 bases for V and 3 bases for J; bases not matched to a gene: 13. The CDR3 DNA follows: TGTGCCAGCAGTTACTCGCTTCCTGTGACAGGGGAGAGCTACGAGCAGTACTTC. Its translation is CASSYSLPVTGESYEQYF.

This clonotype came up many times. The chain carries TRBV20-1 and TRBJ2-2; D remains unclear. Germline loops: CDR1 DFQATT, CDR2 SNEGSKA (reference sequence). This CDR3 has 14 residues. Trimming removed 3 bases from V and 4 bases from J, with 12 bases in between. The CDR3 region has the DNA TGCAGTGCTAGCGGTCCCAGAACCACCGGGGAGCTGTTTTTT. Protein: CSASGPRTTGELFF.

This clonotype was recorded many times. The rearrangement links TRBV6-1 to TRBJ2-5, with D possibly matching TRBD1 (5 bases). Germline CDR1 MNHNS, CDR2 SASEGT. The CDR3 is made up of 12 amino acids. The V and J ends lost 5 bases and 5 bases respectively, with 9 bases between them. CDR3 residues: CASSPGYETQYF. The CDR3, as DNA: TGTGCCAGCAGTCCAGGGTACGAGACCCAGTACTTC.

V is TRBV7-8 and J is TRBJ2-3; 10 bases map to TRBD2. In germline, CDR1 is SGHVS, CDR2 FQNEAQ. After removal of 3 bases from V and 6 bases from J, the junction contained 18 bases not matched to a gene. The CDR3 contains 19 residues. The CDR3: CASSLAPGLAPTRWDTQYF. CDR3 sequence (DNA): TGTGCCAGCAGCTTGGCCCCGGGACTAGCGCCAACCCGGTGGGATACGCAGTATTTT. The full variable domain, in which reference TRBV7-8 and TRBJ2-3 provide the parts outside the CDR3, is GAGVSQSPRYKVAKRGQDVALRCDPISGHVSLFWYQQALGQGPEFLTYFQNEAQLDKSGLPSDRFFAERPEGSVSTLKIQRTQQEDSAVYLCASSLAPGLAPTRWDTQYFGPGTRLTVL.

The rearrangement links TRBV5-6 to TRBJ2-1; 7 bases fit TRBD2. The CDR3 extends over 14 amino acids. The germline V gene encodes CDR1 SGHDT and CDR2 YYEEEE. V lost 4 bases to trimming and J lost 7 bases; unmatched junction nucleotides: 8. DNA of the CDR3: TGTGCCAGCAGCCCCTTAGAGCGGGATAATGAGCAGTTCTTC. Its protein product is CASSPLERDNEQFF.

Many counts were recorded for this clonotype. The genes are TRBV7-6 and TRBJ2-3; D is unresolved. This CDR3 has 12 amino acids. V was pared by 2 bases and J by 3 bases, with 3 bases between. Looked up from germline, CDR1 is SGHVS and CDR2 is FNYEAQ. CDR3 in amino acids: CASSLMTDTQYF. In DNA, the CDR3 is TGTGCCAGCAGCTTAATGACAGATACGCAGTATTTT.

The gene calls are TRBV27 and TRBJ1-3, with unresolved D. CDR3 size: 14 residues. Per germline, CDR1 MNHEY and CDR2 SMNVEV (reference sequence). Trimming stripped 10 bases from V and 3 bases from J, with 16 bases between. The CDR3 coding sequence is TGTGCCACCAGACCGGCTTCCAGTGGAAACACCATATATTTT. It codes for CATRPASSGNTIYF.

This clonotype occurred many times. This chain connects TRBV28 to TRBJ2-5, with 7 bases that match TRBD2. This CDR3 contains 18 residues. After removal of 5 bases from V and 4 bases from J, the junction contained 19 bases not matched to a gene. CDR1 is MDHEN, CDR2 SYDVKM, per germline. CDR3 sequence: CASSPTPYRAAGVETQYF. The DNA for the CDR3 is TGTGCCAGCAGTCCAACCCCCTATCGGGCCGCGGGAGTAGAGACCCAGTACTTC. Based on the CDR3 plus reference TRBV28 and TRBJ2-5, the full variable domain is DVKVTQSSRYLVKRTGEKVFLECVQDMDHENMFWYRQDPGLGLRLIYFSYDVKMKEKGDIPEGYSVSREKKERFSLILESASTNQTSMYLCASSPTPYRAAGVETQYFGPGTRLLVL.

Points on this clonotype: This may stem from a read error, because a much larger clone lies one nucleotide away. This chain uses TRBV12-3 or TRBV12-4 with TRBJ1-1, with 9 bases that match TRBD1. The ends lost 8 bases at V and 0 bases at J; junction bases unmatched: 4. CDR3 length: 14 residues. The DNA for the CDR3 is TGTGCCAGCGGTCGACAGGGGGTGAACACTGAAGCTTTCTTT. The encoded protein is CASGRQGVNTEAFF.

This clonotype was detected many times. The gene calls are TRBV28 and TRBJ1-5; D remains ambiguous. Per germline, CDR1 MDHEN and CDR2 SYDVKM. Trimming cost V 7 bases and J 9 bases, with 16 bases left between them. This CDR3 comprises 13 residues. The CDR3 loop reads CASISLRIGPQHF. The CDR3 DNA reads TGTGCCAGCATTTCACTCCGAATCGGGCCCCAGCATTTT. The full variable domain, completed using reference TRBV28 and TRBJ1-5, is DVKVTQSSRYLVKRTGEKVFLECVQDMDHENMFWYRQDPGLGLRLIYFSYDVKMKEKGDIPEGYSVSREKKERFSLILESASTNQTSMYLCASISLRIGPQHFGDGTRLSIL.

The chain recombines TRBV7-9 with TRBJ2-3, with no clear D. The CDR3 is 15 residues long. Trimming took 2 bases from V and 0 from J, leaving 9 bases between them. Germline-derived CDR1 and CDR2 are SEHNR and FQNEAQ (reference sequence). The CDR3 is CASSLPPLSTDTQYF. The DNA of the CDR3 is TGTGCCAGCAGCTTACCCCCACTGAGCACAGATACGCAGTATTTT. Looking up the rest from reference TRBV7-9 and TRBJ2-3 gives the full variable domain: DTGVSQNPRHKITKRGQNVTFRCDPISEHNRLYWYRQTLGQGPEFLTYFQNEAQLEKSRLLSDRFSAERPKGSFSTLEIQRTEQGDSAMYLCASSLPPLSTDTQYFGPGTRLTVL.

This chain connects TRBV28 to TRBJ1-3; D perhaps matches TRBD1 (5 bases). This CDR3 has 15 amino acids. V lost 3 bases to trimming and J lost 1 base, with 10 bases between them. Germline V CDR1 and CDR2: MDHEN, SYDVKM. CDR3 sequence reads: CASSLYWGSGNTIYF. CDR3 DNA sequence: TGTGCCAGCAGTTTGTATTGGGGGTCTGGAAACACCATATATTTT.

In its sample, this clonotype was seen a few times. The chain links TRBV18 to TRBJ1-5, with a tentative D call TRBD1 (6 bases). The germline CDR1 and CDR2 sequences are KGHSH and LQKENI. V was cut by 2 bases and J by 6 bases, with 14 bases left in between. The CDR3 sequence is 15 residues long. The CDR3 protein is CASSPEAGEGQPQHF. In DNA, the CDR3 is TGTGCCAGCTCACCAGAAGCAGGGGAGGGTCAGCCCCAGCATTTT.

The genes are TRBV27 and TRBJ1-6; D remains unclear. Trimming cost V 5 bases and J 0 bases, with 5 bases left between them. Per the germline V gene, CDR1 is MNHEY and CDR2 is SMNVEV (reference sequence). This CDR3 region has 14 residues. The DNA for the CDR3 is TGTGCCAGCAGTATGAGCTCCTATAATTCACCCCTCCACTTT. Protein sequence: CASSMSSYNSPLHF.

V and J are TRBV5-4 and TRBJ2-5, with D possibly being TRBD2 (7 bases). V lost 4 bases, J lost 5 bases, and 24 bases lay in between. The CDR3 runs 17 residues. The germline CDR1 and CDR2 sequences are SGHNT and YYREEE (reference sequence). The CDR3 coding sequence is TGTGCCAGCAGCAGGATCCCGGGGGGCGCTTATATGGAGACCCAGTACTTC. Its protein product is CASSRIPGGAYMETQYF. Based on the CDR3 plus reference TRBV5-4 and TRBJ2-5, the full variable domain is ETGVTQSPTHLIKTRGQQVTLRCSSQSGHNTVSWYQQALGQGPQFIFQYYREEENGRGNFPPRFSGLQFPNYSSELNVNALELDDSALYLCASSRIPGGAYMETQYFGPGTRLLVL.